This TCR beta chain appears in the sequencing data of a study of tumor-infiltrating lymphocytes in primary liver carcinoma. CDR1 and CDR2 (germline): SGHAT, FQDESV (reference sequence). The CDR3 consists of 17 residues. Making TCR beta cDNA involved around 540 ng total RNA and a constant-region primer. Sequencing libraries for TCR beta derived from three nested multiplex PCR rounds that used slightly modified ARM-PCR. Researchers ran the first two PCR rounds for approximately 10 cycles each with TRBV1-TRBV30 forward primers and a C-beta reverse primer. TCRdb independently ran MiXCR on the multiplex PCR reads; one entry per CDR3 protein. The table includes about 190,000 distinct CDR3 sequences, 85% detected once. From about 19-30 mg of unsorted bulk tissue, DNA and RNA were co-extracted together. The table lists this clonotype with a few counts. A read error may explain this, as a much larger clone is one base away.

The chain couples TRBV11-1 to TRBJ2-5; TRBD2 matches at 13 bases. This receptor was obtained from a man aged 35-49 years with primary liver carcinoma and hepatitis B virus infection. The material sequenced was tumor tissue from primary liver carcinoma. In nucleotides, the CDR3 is TGTGCCAACAGCCGCTTGAAACTAGCGGGAGGGCCAGAGACCCAGTACTTC. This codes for CANSRLKLAGGPETQYF.